This entry lists 15 T cell receptor beta chains sequenced from one sample in a study of Graves' ophthalmopathy and Graves' hyperthyroidism. TCR beta CDR3 amplification used RNA transcripts. First-round RT-PCR with HTBI primers preceded a second-round multiplex PCR. Each CDR3 protein gets one entry after TCRdb re-called the multiplex PCR reads with MiXCR. The sample has 500,000 to 700,000 distinct CDR3 sequences, under 40% seen once. Material for sequencing was peripheral blood or thyroid tissue (not recorded which). The origin of the receptors is an adult man with Graves' hyperthyroidism.

At least ten counts were recorded for this clonotype. The chain recombines TRBV6-5 with TRBJ1-6; D is possibly TRBD1 (6 bases). The CDR3 sequence is 14 residues long. Germline CDR1 is MNHEY and CDR2 is SVGAGI. V was trimmed by 4 bases and J by 9 bases, leaving 13 bases between them. CDR3 sequence: CASSSTGRISPLHF. For the CDR3, the DNA is TGTGCCAGCAGTTCCACAGGGAGGATTTCACCCCTCCACTTT.

At least ten counts were recorded for this clonotype. The chain carries TRBV5-1 and TRBJ1-1; D is unclear. Between the trimmed V and J ends, which lost 3 bases and 5 bases, there was a span of 11 bases. CDR3 length equals 13 residues. Germline V gene data show CDR1 as SGHRS and CDR2 as YFSETQ. Here the CDR3 reads CASSSSSGTEAFF. DNA of the CDR3: TGCGCCAGCAGCTCAAGCAGCGGTACTGAAGCTTTCTTT.

The CDR3 here is CATSDPGEPQHF. The CDR3 coding sequence is TGTGCCACCAGTGATCCAGGGGAGCCCCAGCATTTT. This chain links TRBV24-1 with TRBJ1-5; maybe TRBD1 (6 bases). The CDR3 totals 12 residues. Trimming removed 3 bases at V and 8 bases at J, with 7 bases between. Germline loops: CDR1 KGHDR, CDR2 SFDVKD.

This clonotype was counted a few times. This rearrangement joins TRBV19 to TRBJ1-2; the match to TRBD1 covers 9 bases. This CDR3 has 17 amino acids. V lost 5 bases to trimming and J lost 4 bases; unmatched junction nucleotides: 14. Per germline, CDR1 LNHDA and CDR2 SQIVND (reference sequence). In nucleotides, the CDR3 is TGTGCCAGTAGTGGAGCCAAGGGGACAGGGAGAACCTATGGCTACACCTTC. It is translated as CASSGAKGTGRTYGYTF.

The V call is TRBV7-8, the J call TRBJ2-3; 11 bases are a match to TRBD2. Trimming cost V 1 base and J 12 bases; bases outside gene matches: 6. CDR1 is SGHVS and CDR2 is FQNEAQ in the germline V gene. The CDR3 covers 14 residues. DNA for the CDR3: TGTGCCAGCAGCTTAGTCCTAGCGGGGGGAGTACAGTATTTT. It encodes CASSLVLAGGVQYF.

This clonotype was recorded a few times. V usage is TRBV4-1 and J usage is TRBJ2-2; D is unresolved. The germline V and J ends were trimmed by 2 bases and 5 bases, with 12 bases remaining between them. Germline CDR1 reads MGHRA; CDR2 reads YSYEKL. The CDR3 loop spans 15 amino acids. CDR3 loop: CASSQLVLGTGELFF. Here the CDR3 DNA reads TGCGCCAGCAGCCAACTGGTTCTCGGGACCGGGGAGCTGTTTTTT.

This clonotype was seen ten or more times. V and J are TRBV15 and TRBJ1-1; 7 positions agree with TRBD1. The J segment lost 4 bases and the V segment lost 0 bases, leaving 8 bases of the junction unmatched. This CDR3 has 16 amino acids. Germline CDR1 reads LNHNV; CDR2 reads YYDKDF (reference sequence). The CDR3 sequence: CATSRDLGGGGTEAFF. In DNA, the CDR3 is TGTGCCACCAGCAGAGATTTGGGAGGGGGCGGCACTGAAGCTTTCTTT.

In its sample, this clonotype was seen a few times. Here the CDR3 DNA reads TGTGCCTGGAGTGTTGGGTTGACTGAATCCGACGAGCAGTACTTC. Translation gives CAWSVGLTESDEQYF. The V and J genes are TRBV30 and TRBJ2-7; D unresolved. The CDR3 spans 15 residues. V lost 0 bases, J lost 5 bases, and 17 bases lay in between. Looked up from germline, CDR1 is GTSNPN and CDR2 is SVGIG (reference sequence).

On this clonotype: A read error may be the cause here, since a much bigger clone is one base away. The rearrangement joins TRBV19 to TRBJ1-5; D not resolved. The CDR3 consists of 13 residues. V was pared by 7 bases and J by 2 bases, with 9 bases between. Germline V gene data show CDR1 as LNHDA and CDR2 as SQIVND (reference sequence). The CDR3 loop reads CASNGEGNQPQHF. The DNA of the CDR3 is TGTGCCAGTAACGGGGAAGGCAATCAGCCCCAGCATTTT.

In its sample, this clonotype was seen a few times. This chain links TRBV29-1 with TRBJ2-7, with TRBD2 matching over 11 bases. The end of the DNA fits TRBJ2-1 better, so the J call may be wrong. Per germline, CDR1 SQVTM and CDR2 ANQGSEA. The CDR3 spans 14 residues. For the CDR3, the DNA is TGCAGCGTTGAAGAGGGACTAGCGGACAATGAGCAGTTCTTC. This translates into CSVEEGLADNEQFF.

Points on this clonotype: A much more abundant neighbour one base away suggests this may be a read error. The J gene is TRBJ2-7, the V gene TRBV12-3 or TRBV12-4, with 7 bases identical to TRBD1. V shed 5 bases and J 3 bases; nucleotides not matched to a gene: 7. The CDR3 covers 14 residues. The CDR3: CASSGPGQVYEQYF. DNA for the CDR3: TGTGCCAGCAGTGGCCCCGGACAGGTCTACGAGCAGTACTTC.

This clonotype has just one count. Sequence at one end of the junction differs from germline and may be a read error. J is TRBJ1-2 and V is TRBV29-1; weak D call: TRBD1 (6 bases). Germline loops: CDR1 SQVTM, CDR2 ANQGSEA. The CDR3 sequence is 13 residues long. The DNA of the CDR3 is TGCAGCCTTGAGGGGGGGGCTAACTATGGCTACACCTTC. Its translation is CSLEGGANYGYTF.

This clonotype was detected once. The chain carries TRBV29-1 and TRBJ1-3; D remains unclear. The germline V gene has CDR1 SQVTM and CDR2 ANQGSEA. CDR3 length: 12 amino acids. V lost 8 bases and J lost 4, with 12 bases in between. Written as DNA, the CDR3 is TGCAGCAGTTTGGAGACAGGAAACACCATATATTTT. Protein sequence: CSSLETGNTIYF. The full variable domain, completed using reference TRBV29-1 and TRBJ1-3, is SAVISQKPSRDICQRGTSLTIQCQVDSQVTMMFWYRQQPGQSLTLIATANQGSEATYESGFVIDKFPISRPNLTFSTLTVSNMSPEDSSIYLCSSLETGNTIYFGEGSWLTVV.

This chain uses TRBV7-8 with TRBJ1-1, with 7 bases that match TRBD1. Germline loops: CDR1 SGHVS, CDR2 FQNEAQ. There are 15 residues in the CDR3. With 1 base clipped from V and 5 bases from J, the junction kept 7 bases outside the gene matches. This CDR3 is CASSLGHRGRTEAFF. As DNA, the CDR3 is TGTGCCAGCAGCTTAGGGCACAGGGGTAGGACTGAAGCTTTCTTT.

The chain is built from TRBV9 and TRBJ2-2; D remains ambiguous. The V gene's germline CDR1 is SGDLS and CDR2 YYNGEE. V lost 4 bases and J 1 base, leaving 14 bases between the germline ends. The CDR3 has 16 residues. The CDR3 spells CASSQDRAVNTGELFF. In DNA form, the CDR3 reads TGTGCCAGCAGCCAAGATCGGGCAGTGAACACCGGGGAGCTGTTTTTT.